The present T cell receptor (beta chain) was sequenced within a study of neoadjuvant nivolumab and ipilimumab in lung cancer. General observations from the study: From pretherapy to surgery, tumor richness and clonality rose with dual therapy. Higher pretherapy blood TCR richness went with higher resected-tumor richness.

Measured with immunoSEQ multiplex PCR; TCRdb has only the in-frame clones, and not every one. The sample includes roughly 32,000 clones, about 92% of them seen just once. Details on this clone: Its antigen is currently unknown.

CDR3 length equals 14 residues. Germline CDR1 reads SEHNR; CDR2 reads FQNEAQ (reference sequence). V was pared by 4 bases and J by 5 bases, with 14 bases between. This sequence joins TRBV7-9 and TRBJ2-5, with a weak D call TRBD1 (6 bases). The receptor comes from an adult with non-small cell lung cancer. The input for sequencing was peripheral blood, taken after neoadjuvant nivolumab, alone or with ipilimumab, at or shortly before surgery. CDR3 nucleotide sequence: TGTGCCAGCAGCTCGGACAGCACATCTGAGACCCAGTACTTC. It yields the protein CASSSDSTSETQYF.